Listed below are T cell receptor beta chains from one sample, sequenced in a study of shared clonotypes between healthy human individuals. Data came from immunoSEQ multiplex PCR; TCRdb stores just in-frame clones and leaves some out. This table holds under 1 million clones, roughly 96% found once. The specimen sequenced was naive CD8+ T cells sorted from blood. The source is a man aged 25-45 years in good health. The CDR3 runs from the conserved cysteine through the conserved F or W. The D gene is left open where the match is weak. Expanded clones are given a class, and other clones once, few, many or no size at all.

clone_size	v_call	d_call	j_call	cdr3_nt	cdr3_aa
.	TRBV7-9	.	TRBJ1-2	TGTGCCAGCAGCTGGGGGTCTGGTGGCTACACCTTC	CASSWGSGGYTF
.	TRBV7-3	.	TRBJ2-5	TGTGCCAGCAGCCCCCTTAGTGAGCCTCAAGAGACCCAGTACTTC	CASSPLSEPQETQYF
.	TRBV27	TRBD1	TRBJ2-6	TGTGCCAGCAGTTCCCGGCGGGGGACAGGGGGTTCTATCTCTGGGGCCAACGTCCTGACTTTC	CASSSRRGTGGSISGANVLTF
.	TRBV7-9	.	TRBJ2-1	TGTGCCAGCGCCAGGGATGAGCAGTTCTTC	CASARDEQFF
.	TRBV6-5	TRBD2	TRBJ2-1	TGTGCCAGCACCTGGCGGGAGGGCCACTATGAGCAGTTCTTC	CASTWREGHYEQFF
.	TRBV7-2	.	TRBJ2-1	TGTGCCAGCAGCCCCGGTCGTAAGTTCTCCTACAATGAGCAGTTCTTC	CASSPGRKFSYNEQFF
.	TRBV28	.	TRBJ2-1	TGTGCCAGCAGTTTGAGGTTCAGTCAAGGGGACAATGAGCAGTTCTTC	CASSLRFSQGDNEQFF
.	TRBV6-6	.	TRBJ1-2	TGTGCCAGCAGTTCCGACACCGGCTATGGCTACACCTTC	CASSSDTGYGYTF
.	TRBV30	TRBD1	TRBJ2-7	TGTGCCTGGAACTCCGGACAGGGGGCGGTCGAGCAGTACTTC	CAWNSGQGAVEQYF
.	TRBV20-1	.	TRBJ2-1	TGCAGTGCTAGTGAAGGAAATGAGCAGTTCTTC	CSASEGNEQFF
.	TRBV2	TRBD1	TRBJ2-2	TGTGCCAGCGGAAGGGACAGTACGAACACCGGGGAGCTGTTTTTT	CASGRDSTNTGELFF
.	TRBV30	TRBD2	TRBJ2-1	TGTGCCTGGAGTTTTGGGAGCGGGGGAACCAATGAGCAGTTCTTC	CAWSFGSGGTNEQFF
.	TRBV7-9	.	TRBJ2-7	TGTGCCAGCAGCTCAAAGGGCTCCTACGAGCAGTACTTC	CASSSKGSYEQYF
.	TRBV18	TRBD1	TRBJ2-7	TGTGCCAGCTCACCTCGGGACAGCGACTACGAGCAGTACTTC	CASSPRDSDYEQYF
few	TRBV5-4	.	TRBJ2-7	TGTGCCAGCAGCATCGATTCCTACGAGCAGTACTTC	CASSIDSYEQYF
.	TRBV6-1	TRBD1	TRBJ1-5	TGTGCCAGCAGACTCGCCGGGACAGGGAAGCAGCCCCAGCATTTT	CASRLAGTGKQPQHF
.	TRBV5-1	.	TRBJ2-1	TGCGCCAGCAGCCCCGCCGTGGGGTCCCCGTACAATGAGCAGTTCTTC	CASSPAVGSPYNEQFF
.	TRBV5-1	TRBD1	TRBJ1-2	TGCGCCAGCAGCCGGACAGGCTATGGCTACACCTTC	CASSRTGYGYTF
.	TRBV5-5	.	TRBJ2-1	TGTGCCAGCAGCCCCCGGACGGACAATGAGCAGTTCTTC	CASSPRTDNEQFF
.	TRBV10-3	.	TRBJ2-5	TGTGCCATCAGTGAGCCAATGCGGGGAGAGACCCAGTACTTC	CAISEPMRGETQYF
.	TRBV11-3	.	TRBJ2-1	TGTGCCAGCAGCTTCGGACCGAACAATGAGCAGTTCTTC	CASSFGPNNEQFF
.	TRBV9	.	TRBJ2-1	TGTGCCAGCAGCGTAGACCACATTAGCGGAAACTACAATGAGCAGTTCTTC	CASSVDHISGNYNEQFF
.	TRBV7-6	.	TRBJ1-1	TGTGCCAGCAGCTTGGATGCCCTGGGCACTGAAGCTTTCTTT	CASSLDALGTEAFF
.	TRBV27	.	TRBJ2-7	TGTGCCAGCAGGCTGAGACGACCCTACGAGCAGTACTTC	CASRLRRPYEQYF
.	TRBV28	.	TRBJ1-3	TGTGCCAGCAGTTTAAACAGAGACTCTGGAAACACCATATATTTT	CASSLNRDSGNTIYF
.	TRBV5-4	TRBD1	TRBJ2-7	TGTGCCAGCAGCCCTGGCTTTACAGGGGGCGCGTACGCCGAGCAGTACTTC	CASSPGFTGGAYAEQYF
.	TRBV27	.	TRBJ2-5	TGTGCCAGCAGTTTCCCCCTCTTAACCCAGTACTTC	CASSFPLLTQYF
.	TRBV14	.	TRBJ2-7	TGTGCCAGCAGCCAAGATGCCTACGAGCAGTACTTC	CASSQDAYEQYF
.	TRBV5-6	TRBD1	TRBJ2-5	TGTGCCAGCAGCGCAGAGGCCAGGGGGAACCAAGAGACCCAGTACTTC	CASSAEARGNQETQYF
.	TRBV9	TRBD1	TRBJ2-1	TGTGCCAGCAGCCAACCAGGGACAGGGGCTGTCAATGAGCAGTTCTTC	CASSQPGTGAVNEQFF
.	TRBV9	.	TRBJ2-1	TGTGCCAGCAGCAGTAGGTTTGGGTCCTACAATGAGCAGTTCTTC	CASSSRFGSYNEQFF
.	TRBV6-6	.	TRBJ2-6	TGTGCCAGCAGTTACTCGTCCTCTGGGGCCAACGTCCTGACTTTC	CASSYSSSGANVLTF